This TCR beta chain appears in the sequencing data of a study of blood T cell repertoires in COVID-19 (dated by TCRdb to about 2020). With regard to the full study: Samples covering the acute and convalescent phases of COVID-19 were provided by collaborators in the United States, Italy and Spain. The material from the prospective study consisted of cDNA or gDNA derived from T cells, B-cell-depleted T cells, or PBMCs. Samples came from the ongoing ImmuneRACE study (first 160 participants) plus 1,254 subjects from 6 global collaborators. The dataset comprised deeply sampled blood TCRbeta repertoires from subjects exposed to, actively infected with, or recovered from COVID-19. The repertoires were made available in a free public database intended to serve as a resource for research on the immune response to SARS-CoV-2. Nearly every sample came with metadata listing a de-identified subject ID, COVID-19 status, age in years and sex. Where HLA class I and class II types were available, the types were taken from metadata supplied by the sample provider, not from assay-based typing.

Collaborating institutions collected whole blood in K2EDTA tubes following their own protocols. For TCRbeta analysis, collaborators shipped samples in one of three forms: frozen whole blood, isolated PBMCs, or DNA extracted from either of those sample types. What the study reported, not specific to this receptor: Clinical and demographic metadata were provided uncurated, with the amount varying by source and participant.

CDR1 GTSNPN and CDR2 SVGIG are derived from the germline V gene (reference sequence). The CDR3 sequence holds 13 residues, the cysteine and phenylalanine included. Just the 39-base CDR3 DNA is kept, in frame starting at base 1. The V and J ends are trimmed by 3 bases and 13 bases, leaving 21 bases between them. This clone was seen only once. No cognate antigen has been identified for it. It has no much larger one-base neighbor in the sample; base qualities were not kept. TCRbeta CDR3 regions were amplified from genomic DNA using the immunoSEQ Assay, a bias-controlled multiplex PCR. Under the source paper's analysis protocol: Within the assay, amplification of reference gene primers was used to estimate how many nucleated cells each sample contained. Sequence reads were collapsed and filtered to measure the absolute abundance of every unique TCRbeta CDR3 rearrangement. For each sample, productive Simpson clonality was calculated by taking the square root of Simpson's diversity index across productive rearrangements. As stored in TCRdb, this immuneACCESS dataset retains in-frame rearrangements with V and J assigned. A fraction of the clones does not appear; measured against another copy, unresolved V genes explain less than half of the discrepancy, and the remainder lacks a known reason. V and J calls and clone size are given by that table; D and trimming were obtained from the DNA. The sample table shows under 350,000 clones, and approximately 91% are seen once. Of the sample, approximately 2% falls within the top ten clones.

The sequence was obtained from a man in his fifties with acute or convalescent COVID-19. The sample comprised peripheral blood. The sequence is built from TRBV30 and TRBJ2-5, and TRBD1 may be the D gene, going by 6 matching bases. The encoded CDR3 is CAWSFKGYRAPYF. Here is the DNA: TGTGCCTGGAGCTTTAAGGGCTACAGGGCCCCGTACTTC. Where the CDR3 stops, the reference TRBV30 and TRBJ2-5 genes take over; the full variable domain is SQTIHQWPATLVQPVGSPLSLECTVEGTSNPNLYWYRQAAGRGLQLLFYSVGIGQISSEVPQNLSASRPQDRQFILSSKKLLLSDSGFYLCAWSFKGYRAPYFGPGTRLLVL.